This TCR beta chain came from a study of a mutant IDH1 vaccine in newly diagnosed glioma. Time point reported: week 35, safety follow-up. It was 300 ug of mutant IDH1 20-mer peptide that made up each vaccine dose, given with topical imiquimod. Generated by immunoSEQ multiplex PCR, the TCRdb table keeps only in-frame clones and is missing some. Here the sample spans about 68,000 clones, approximately 84% being singletons. The CDR3 loop spans 15 amino acids. Germline-derived CDR1 and CDR2 are MGHDK and SYGVNS. J gave up 5 bases and V 0 bases, and 6 bases lay outside the gene matches. With regard to this clone: Its antigen is undetermined.

This sequence joins TRBV25-1 and TRBJ2-5; 7 nucleotides align to TRBD2. This sample comprised PBMCs, obtained from a glioma patient whose treatment included an IDH1 peptide vaccine. This TCR was sampled from a man between 18 and 35 years old with glioma. DNA for the CDR3: TGTGCCAGCAGTGAATATTTGAGGGGAGGGGAGACCCAGTACTTC. It codes for CASSEYLRGGETQYF.